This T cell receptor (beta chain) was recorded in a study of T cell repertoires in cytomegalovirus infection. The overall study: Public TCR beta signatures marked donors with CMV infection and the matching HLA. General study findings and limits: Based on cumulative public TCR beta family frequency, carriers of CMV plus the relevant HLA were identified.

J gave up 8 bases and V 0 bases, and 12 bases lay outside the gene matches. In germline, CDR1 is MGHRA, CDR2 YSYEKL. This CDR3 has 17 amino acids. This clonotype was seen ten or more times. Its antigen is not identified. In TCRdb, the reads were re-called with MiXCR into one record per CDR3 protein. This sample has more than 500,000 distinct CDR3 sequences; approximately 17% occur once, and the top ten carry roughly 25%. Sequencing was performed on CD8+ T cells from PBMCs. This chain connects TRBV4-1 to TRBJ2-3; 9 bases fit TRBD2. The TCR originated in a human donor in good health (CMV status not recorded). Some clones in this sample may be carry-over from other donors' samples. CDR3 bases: TGCGCCAGCAGCCAAGAGCTGGCGGGGGGGCCGATTGGTACGCAGTATTTT. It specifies CASSQELAGGPIGTQYF.